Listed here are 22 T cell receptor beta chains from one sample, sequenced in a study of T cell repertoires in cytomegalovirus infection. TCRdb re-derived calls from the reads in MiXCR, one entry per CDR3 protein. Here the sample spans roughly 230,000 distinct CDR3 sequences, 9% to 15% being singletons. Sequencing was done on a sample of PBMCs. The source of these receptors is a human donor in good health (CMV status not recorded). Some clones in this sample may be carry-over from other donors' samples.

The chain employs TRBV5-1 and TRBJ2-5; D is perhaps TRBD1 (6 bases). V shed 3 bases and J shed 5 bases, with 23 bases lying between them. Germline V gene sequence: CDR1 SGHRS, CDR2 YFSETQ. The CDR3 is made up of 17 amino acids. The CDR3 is CASSSTGTSERRETQYF. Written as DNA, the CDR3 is TGCGCCAGCAGCTCGACCGGGACAAGCGAGAGGCGGGAGACCCAGTACTTC.

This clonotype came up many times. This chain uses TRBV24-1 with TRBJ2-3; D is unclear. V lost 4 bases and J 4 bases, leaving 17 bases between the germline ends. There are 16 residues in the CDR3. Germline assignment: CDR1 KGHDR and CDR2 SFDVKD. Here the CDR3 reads CATSDPRLSGADTQYF. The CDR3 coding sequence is TGTGCCACCAGTGACCCCCGGCTCAGTGGGGCAGATACGCAGTATTTT.

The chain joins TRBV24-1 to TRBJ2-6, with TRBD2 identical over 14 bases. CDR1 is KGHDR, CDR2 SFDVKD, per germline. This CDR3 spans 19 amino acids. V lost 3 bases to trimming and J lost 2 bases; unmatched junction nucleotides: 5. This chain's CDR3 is CATSDPGLAGGTGANVLTF. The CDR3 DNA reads TGTGCCACCAGTGATCCCGGACTAGCGGGAGGAACTGGGGCCAACGTCCTGACTTTC.

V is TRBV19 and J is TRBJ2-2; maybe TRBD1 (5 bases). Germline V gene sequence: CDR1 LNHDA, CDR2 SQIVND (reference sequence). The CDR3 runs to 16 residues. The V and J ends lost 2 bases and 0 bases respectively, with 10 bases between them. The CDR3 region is CASSINRPANTGELFF. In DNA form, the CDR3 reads TGTGCCAGTAGTATAAACAGGCCCGCGAACACCGGGGAGCTGTTTTTT.

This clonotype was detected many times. CDR3 nucleotides: TGCGCCAGCAGCTCGGGACTCCTAGACCTTGGAGTACCCCATTTT. Amino acid sequence: CASSSGLLDLGVPHF. The rearrangement joins TRBV5-1 to TRBJ1-5; weak D call: TRBD1 (5 bases). CDR1 and CDR2 (germline): SGHRS, YFSETQ. V lost 3 bases and J 16 bases, leaving 26 bases between the germline ends. This CDR3 has 15 residues.

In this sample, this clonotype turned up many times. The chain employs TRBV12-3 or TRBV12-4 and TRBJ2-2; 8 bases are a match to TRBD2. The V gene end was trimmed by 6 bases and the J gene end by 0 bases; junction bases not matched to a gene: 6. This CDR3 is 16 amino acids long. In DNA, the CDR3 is TGTGCCAGCAGGGACAGAGCGGGAGCGAACACCGGGGAGCTGTTTTTT. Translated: CASRDRAGANTGELFF.

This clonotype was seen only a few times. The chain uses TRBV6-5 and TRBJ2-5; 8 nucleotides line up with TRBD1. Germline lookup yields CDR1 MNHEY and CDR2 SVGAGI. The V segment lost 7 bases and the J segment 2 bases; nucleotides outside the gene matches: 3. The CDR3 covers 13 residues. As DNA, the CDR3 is TGTGCCAGCATCAACAGGGGGCAAGAGACCCAGTACTTC. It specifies CASINRGQETQYF.

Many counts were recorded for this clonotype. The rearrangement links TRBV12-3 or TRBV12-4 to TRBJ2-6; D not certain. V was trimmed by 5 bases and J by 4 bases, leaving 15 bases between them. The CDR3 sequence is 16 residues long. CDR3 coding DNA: TGTGCCAGCAGTACAGTGCGCGTGGCCGGGGCCAACGTCCTGACTTTC. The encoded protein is CASSTVRVAGANVLTF.

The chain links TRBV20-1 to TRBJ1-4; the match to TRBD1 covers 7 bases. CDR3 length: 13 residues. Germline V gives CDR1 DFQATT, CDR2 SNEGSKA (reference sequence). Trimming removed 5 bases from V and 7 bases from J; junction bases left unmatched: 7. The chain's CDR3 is CSAPFGTAEKLFF. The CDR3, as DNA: TGCAGTGCTCCCTTTGGGACAGCTGAAAAACTGTTTTTT.

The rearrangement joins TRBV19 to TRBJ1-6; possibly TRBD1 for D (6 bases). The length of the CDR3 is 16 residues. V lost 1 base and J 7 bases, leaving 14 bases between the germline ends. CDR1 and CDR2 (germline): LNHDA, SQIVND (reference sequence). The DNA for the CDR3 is TGTGCCAGTAGTATAGCCGGCGGGGGCCTCAATTCACCCCTCCACTTT. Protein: CASSIAGGGLNSPLHF.

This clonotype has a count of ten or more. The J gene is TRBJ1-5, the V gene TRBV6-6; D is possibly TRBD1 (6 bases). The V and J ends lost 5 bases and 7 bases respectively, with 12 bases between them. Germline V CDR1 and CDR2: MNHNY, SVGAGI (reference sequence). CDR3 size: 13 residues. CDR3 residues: CASSRTDPQPQHF. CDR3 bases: TGTGCCAGCAGTCGGACAGATCCGCAGCCCCAGCATTTT.

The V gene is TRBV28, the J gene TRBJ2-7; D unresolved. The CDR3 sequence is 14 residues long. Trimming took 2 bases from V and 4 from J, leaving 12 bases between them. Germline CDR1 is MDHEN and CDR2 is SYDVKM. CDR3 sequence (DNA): TGTGCCAGCAGTTTACCTCTGGGCGGATACGAGCAGTACTTC. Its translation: CASSLPLGGYEQYF.

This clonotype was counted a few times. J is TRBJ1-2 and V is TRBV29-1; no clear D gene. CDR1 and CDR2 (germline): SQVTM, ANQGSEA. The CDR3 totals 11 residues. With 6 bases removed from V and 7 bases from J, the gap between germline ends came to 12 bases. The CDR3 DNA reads TGCAGCGTAGCATTGTTGGGTGGCTACACCTTC. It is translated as CSVALLGGYTF.

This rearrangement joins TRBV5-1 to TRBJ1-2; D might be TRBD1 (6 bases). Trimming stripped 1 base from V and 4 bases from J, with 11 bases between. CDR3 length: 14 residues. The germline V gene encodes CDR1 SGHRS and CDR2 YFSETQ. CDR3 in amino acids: CASSLTGFSYGYTF. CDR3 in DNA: TGCGCCAGCAGCTTGACAGGGTTTAGCTATGGCTACACCTTC. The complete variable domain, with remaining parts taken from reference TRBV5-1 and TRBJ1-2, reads KAGVTQTPRYLIKTRGQQVTLSCSPISGHRSVSWYQQTPGQGLQFLFEYFSETQRNKGNFPGRFSGRQFSNSRSEMNVSTLELGDSALYLCASSLTGFSYGYTFGSGTRLTVV.

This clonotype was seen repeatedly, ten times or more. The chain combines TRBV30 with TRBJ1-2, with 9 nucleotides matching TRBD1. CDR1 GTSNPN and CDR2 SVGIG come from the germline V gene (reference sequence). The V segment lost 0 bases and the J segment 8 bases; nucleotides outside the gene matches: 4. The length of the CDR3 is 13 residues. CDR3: CAWSVGDRVGYTF. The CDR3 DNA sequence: TGTGCCTGGAGTGTCGGGGACAGGGTCGGCTACACCTTC. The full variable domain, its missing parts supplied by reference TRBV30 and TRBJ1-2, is SQTIHQWPATLVQPVGSPLSLECTVEGTSNPNLYWYRQAAGRGLQLLFYSVGIGQISSEVPQNLSASRPQDRQFILSSKKLLLSDSGFYLCAWSVGDRVGYTFGSGTRLTVV.

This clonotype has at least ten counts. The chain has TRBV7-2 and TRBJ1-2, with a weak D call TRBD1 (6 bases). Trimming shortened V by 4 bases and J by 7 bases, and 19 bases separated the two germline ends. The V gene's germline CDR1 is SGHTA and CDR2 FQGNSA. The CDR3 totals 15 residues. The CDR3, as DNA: TGTGCCAGCAGCTCACAACCGGACAGTGCGGGTGGCTACACCTTC. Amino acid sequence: CASSSQPDSAGGYTF.

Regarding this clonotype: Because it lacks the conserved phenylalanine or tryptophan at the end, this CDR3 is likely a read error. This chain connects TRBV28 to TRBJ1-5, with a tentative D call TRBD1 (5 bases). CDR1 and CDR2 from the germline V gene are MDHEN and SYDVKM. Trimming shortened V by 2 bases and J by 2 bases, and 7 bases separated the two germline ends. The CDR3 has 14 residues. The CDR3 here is CASSLGGGNQPQHC. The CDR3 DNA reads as TGTGCCAGCAGTTTAGGGGGAGGCAATCAGCCCCAGCATTGT.

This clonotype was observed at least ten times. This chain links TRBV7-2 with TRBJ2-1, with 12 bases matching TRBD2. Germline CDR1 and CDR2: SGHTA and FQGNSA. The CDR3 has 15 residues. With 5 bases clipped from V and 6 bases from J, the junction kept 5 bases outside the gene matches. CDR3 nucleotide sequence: TGTGCCAGCAGCCGGGGACTAGCGGGTCTCAATGAGCAGTTCTTC. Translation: CASSRGLAGLNEQFF.

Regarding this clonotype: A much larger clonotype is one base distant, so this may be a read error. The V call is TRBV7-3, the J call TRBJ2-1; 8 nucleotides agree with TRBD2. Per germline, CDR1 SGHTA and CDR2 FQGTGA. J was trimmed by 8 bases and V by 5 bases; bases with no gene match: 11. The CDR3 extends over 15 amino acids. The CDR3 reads CASSLTGLVGDEQFF. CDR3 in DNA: TGTGCCAGCAGCCTGACGGGACTAGTGGGAGATGAGCAGTTCTTC.

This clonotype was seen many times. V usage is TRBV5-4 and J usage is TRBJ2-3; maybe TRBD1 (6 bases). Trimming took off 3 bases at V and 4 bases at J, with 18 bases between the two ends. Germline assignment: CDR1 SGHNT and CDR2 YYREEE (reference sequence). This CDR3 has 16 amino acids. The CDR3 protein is CASSSPGWGRSDTQYF. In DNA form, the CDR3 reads TGTGCCAGCAGCTCACCCGGTTGGGGGCGGTCAGATACGCAGTATTTT.

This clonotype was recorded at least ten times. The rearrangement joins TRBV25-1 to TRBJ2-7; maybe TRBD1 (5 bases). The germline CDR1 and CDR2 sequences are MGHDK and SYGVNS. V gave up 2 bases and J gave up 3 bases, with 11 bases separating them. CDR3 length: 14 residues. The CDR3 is CASSEAGIGYEQYF. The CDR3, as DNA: TGTGCCAGCAGTGAAGCAGGGATCGGCTACGAGCAGTACTTC.

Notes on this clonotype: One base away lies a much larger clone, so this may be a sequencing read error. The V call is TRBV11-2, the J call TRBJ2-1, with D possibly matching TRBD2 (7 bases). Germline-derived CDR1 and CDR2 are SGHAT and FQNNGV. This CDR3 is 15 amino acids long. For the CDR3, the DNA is TGTGCCAACAGCTTAGTCCGGGGGGCCGGGGATGAGCAGTTCTTC. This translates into CANSLVRGAGDEQFF.